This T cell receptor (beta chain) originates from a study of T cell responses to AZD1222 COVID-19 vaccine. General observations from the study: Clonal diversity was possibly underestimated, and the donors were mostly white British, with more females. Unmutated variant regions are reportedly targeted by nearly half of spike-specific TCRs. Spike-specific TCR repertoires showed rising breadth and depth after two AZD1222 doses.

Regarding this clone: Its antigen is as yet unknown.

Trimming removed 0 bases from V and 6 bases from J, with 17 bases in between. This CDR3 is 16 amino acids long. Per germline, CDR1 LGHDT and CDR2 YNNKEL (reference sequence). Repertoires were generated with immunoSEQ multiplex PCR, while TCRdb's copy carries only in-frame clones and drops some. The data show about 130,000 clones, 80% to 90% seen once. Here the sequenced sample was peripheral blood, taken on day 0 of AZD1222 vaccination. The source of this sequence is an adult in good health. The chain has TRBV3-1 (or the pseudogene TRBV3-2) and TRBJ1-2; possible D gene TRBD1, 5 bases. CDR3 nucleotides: TGTGCCAGCAGCCAAGATCCCGGGGCAGTTTGGAATGGCTACACCTTC. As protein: CASSQDPGAVWNGYTF.